These T cell receptor beta chains were read from a single sample in a study of T-cell memory formation after mild COVID-19. TCRdb reanalysed the 5' RACE reads using MiXCR and keeps one entry per CDR3 protein. The data show 110,000 to 150,000 distinct CDR3 sequences, about 14% seen once. Material for sequencing was PBMCs or a T cell subset sorted from them (not recorded which). The origin of the receptors is an adult woman who had mild COVID-19 (a few samples of this study predate the infection). Cell type and time point are not known. The CDR3 runs from the conserved cysteine through the conserved F or W. Fields, in order: clone size, V gene, D gene, J gene, CDR3 DNA, CDR3 protein. D genes are given only for firm matches. Clone size is shown for a subset of rows, as once, few, many or a class of expanded clone.

many,TRBV7-9,TRBD1,TRBJ2-7,TGTGCCAGCAGCTCCAACCCCGGGACAGGGTTCAACGAGCAGTACTTC,CASSSNPGTGFNEQYF
many,TRBV20-1,TRBD1,TRBJ2-7,TGCAGTGCTTCCGGGACAGGGTCCTACGAGCAGTACTTC,CSASGTGSYEQYF
NA,TRBV29-1,NA,TRBJ2-2,TGCAGCGTGCTACACGGGACCAGAAACACCGGGGAGCTGTTTTTT,CSVLHGTRNTGELFF
NA,TRBV20-1,TRBD2,TRBJ2-3,TGCAGTGCTAGAGGGTGGCTAGCGGGTACAGATACGCAGTATTTT,CSARGWLAGTDTQYF
many,TRBV27,TRBD1,TRBJ2-5,TGTGCCAGCAGTCCCCAGGGGGAAGGAGAGACCCAGTACTTC,CASSPQGEGETQYF
many,TRBV6-5,NA,TRBJ1-1,TGTGCCAGCAGTTACGAGGGCACTGAAGCTTTCTTT,CASSYEGTEAFF
NA,TRBV6-5,NA,TRBJ1-2,TGTGCCAGCAGTTACTCGGAGGTTAACTATGGCTACACCTTC,CASSYSEVNYGYTF
few,TRBV5-6,TRBD2,TRBJ2-5,TGTGCCAGCAGCTTGGTCCTAGCGGGAACCCCAGGGACCCAGTACTTC,CASSLVLAGTPGTQYF
NA,TRBV20-1,TRBD2,TRBJ2-5,TGCAGTGCTAGAGATGGACTAGCGGGGGAAGAGACCCAGTACTTC,CSARDGLAGEETQYF
NA,TRBV7-9,TRBD1,TRBJ2-7,TGTGCCAGCAGCTCACCTACAGGGGAGAGAACGTACGAGCAGTACTTC,CASSSPTGERTYEQYF
NA,TRBV28,NA,TRBJ2-7,TGTGCCAGCAGTTCTAAGGGAGTCCCTGCCTACGAGCAGTACTTC,CASSSKGVPAYEQYF
few,TRBV29-1,NA,TRBJ1-1,TGCAGCGTTCCTGACGACCTGGGACCGAGGGTCACTGAAGCTTTCTTT,CSVPDDLGPRVTEAFF
many,TRBV3-1,NA,TRBJ2-2,TGTGCCAGCAGCCTTGGGAGTGGGGAACACGGGGAGCTGTTTTTT,CASSLGSGEHGELFF
NA,TRBV6-2/TRBV6-3,NA,TRBJ1-5,TGTGCCAGCAGTTACGGGGCAGGGGCTCAGCCCCAGCATTTT,CASSYGAGAQPQHF
few,TRBV12-3/TRBV12-4,NA,TRBJ2-7,TGTGCCAGCAGTTCCCTGGACAGCTCCTACGAGCAGTACTTC,CASSSLDSSYEQYF
NA,TRBV7-9,NA,TRBJ1-1,TGTGCCAGCAGCTTAGTGACCGGGAGCACTGAAGCTTTCTTT,CASSLVTGSTEAFF
NA,TRBV6-6,TRBD2,TRBJ2-3,TGTGCCAGCAGTTACCCGGGACTAGCGGGAGCGCAGTATTTT,CASSYPGLAGAQYF
few,TRBV4-3,NA,TRBJ2-2,TGCGCCAGCAGCCATTCCCCCGATAACACCGGGGAGCTGTTTTTT,CASSHSPDNTGELFF
few,TRBV4-1,TRBD2,TRBJ2-5,TGCGCCAGCAGCCAAGATGAACTAGCGGGGAGTGAGACCCAGTACTTC,CASSQDELAGSETQYF
few,TRBV23-1,NA,TRBJ2-1,TGCGCCAGCAGTCAATCTAGCGGACTCTCCTACAATGAGCAGTTCTTC,CASSQSSGLSYNEQFF
few,TRBV20-1,NA,TRBJ1-1,TGCAGTGCTAGGGGCCTAGGACAGCCGAACACTGAAGCTTTCTTT,CSARGLGQPNTEAFF
few,TRBV5-6,NA,TRBJ2-2,TGTGCCAGCAGTTGGGGGGTCGCCGGGGAGCTGTTTTTT,CASSWGVAGELFF
NA,TRBV6-1,NA,TRBJ1-2,TGTGCCAGCAGTGAAGCGAGAATAGGGGCACATAACTATGGCTACACCTTC,CASSEARIGAHNYGYTF
few,TRBV7-2,NA,TRBJ1-2,TGTGCCAGCAGCTTAGAGTTGACCAGGGTGGTGGGCACCTTC,CASSLELTRVVGTF
NA,TRBV7-8,TRBD1,TRBJ2-5,TGTGCCAGCAGCACGGACAGGGGGCCACAAGAGACCCAGTACTTC,CASSTDRGPQETQYF
NA,TRBV5-6,NA,TRBJ2-5,TGTGCCAGCAGCTTGCGTGAAGTCCAAGAGACCCAGTACTTC,CASSLREVQETQYF
many,TRBV12-3/TRBV12-4,NA,TRBJ1-1,TGTGCCAGCAGTTTAGGGGGGGCTGAAGCTTTCTTT,CASSLGGAEAFF
NA,TRBV10-3,TRBD2,TRBJ2-1,TGTGCCATCAGTGAGTCGCCGGGACTAGCGGGAGACGATGAGCAGTTCTTC,CAISESPGLAGDDEQFF
NA,TRBV7-9,NA,TRBJ1-1,TGTGCCAGCAGCTATTGGCGGGGGCGGCTAACGACTGAAGCTTTCTTT,CASSYWRGRLTTEAFF
NA,TRBV7-8,NA,TRBJ2-3,TGTGCCAGCAGCTTAGCGGGGTCCTCTGGGGGCCCAGATACGCAGTATTTT,CASSLAGSSGGPDTQYF
NA,TRBV29-1,NA,TRBJ2-1,TGCAGCGTTGGTGCCCGTAGCTCCTACAATGAGCAGTTCTTC,CSVGARSSYNEQFF
few,TRBV5-1,TRBD1,TRBJ2-1,TGCGCCAGCAGCAACTGGACAGGGGGCTATGAGCAGTTCTTC,CASSNWTGGYEQFF
NA,TRBV15,NA,TRBJ2-7,TGTGCCACCAGCAGAGGGGCTACGGGGGACGAGCAGTACTTC,CATSRGATGDEQYF
many,TRBV6-2/TRBV6-3,NA,TRBJ2-1,TGTGCCTCCTCTTGGGGGAATGAGCAGTTCTTC,CASSWGNEQFF
NA,TRBV2,TRBD1,TRBJ1-2,TGTGCCAGCAGCGGGACAGGGAGGATCGATGGCTACACCTTC,CASSGTGRIDGYTF
NA,TRBV6-6,NA,TRBJ1-2,TGTGCCAGCAGTTCCCCCTGGGTCACAGCAGTTAACTATGGCTACACCTTC,CASSSPWVTAVNYGYTF
NA,TRBV15,NA,TRBJ2-5,TGTGCCACCAGCGAGACCGTAGGACTCCAAGAGACCCAGTACTTC,CATSETVGLQETQYF
NA,TRBV6-1,NA,TRBJ2-1,TGTGCCAGCTACAACAATGAGCAGTTCTTC,CASYNNEQFF
many,TRBV20-1,NA,TRBJ2-7,TGCAGTGCTAGACGGTTCGGCTCCTACGAGCAGTACTTC,CSARRFGSYEQYF
few,TRBV5-5,TRBD1,TRBJ2-7,TGTGCCAGCAGCCCCGGGACAGGGGGCGGCGAGCAGTACTTC,CASSPGTGGGEQYF
many,TRBV6-5,TRBD1,TRBJ2-7,TGTGCCAGCATGGGGGACAGGGGGCCACCGCAGTACTTC,CASMGDRGPPQYF
NA,TRBV4-3,NA,TRBJ1-1,TGCGCCAGCAGCCAAAACTCTAATTGGGGAGGGGACACTGAAGCTTTCTTT,CASSQNSNWGGDTEAFF